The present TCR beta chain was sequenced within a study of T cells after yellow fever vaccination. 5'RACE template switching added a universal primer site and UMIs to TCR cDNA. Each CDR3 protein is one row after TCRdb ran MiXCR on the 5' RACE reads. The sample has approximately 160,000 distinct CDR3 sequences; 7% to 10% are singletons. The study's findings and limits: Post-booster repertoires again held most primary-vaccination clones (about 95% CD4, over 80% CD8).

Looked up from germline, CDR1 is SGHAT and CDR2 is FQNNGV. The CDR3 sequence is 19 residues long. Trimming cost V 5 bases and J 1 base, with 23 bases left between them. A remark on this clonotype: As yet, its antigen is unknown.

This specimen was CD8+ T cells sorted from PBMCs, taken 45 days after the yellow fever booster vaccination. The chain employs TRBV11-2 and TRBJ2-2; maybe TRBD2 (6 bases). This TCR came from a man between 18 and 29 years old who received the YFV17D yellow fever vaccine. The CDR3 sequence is CASSPRDLGLHKNTGELFF. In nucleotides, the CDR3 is TGTGCCAGCAGCCCTCGGGACTTGGGACTCCATAAGAACACCGGGGAGCTGTTTTTT.